The 25 T cell receptor beta chains reported below all come from one sample, sequenced in a study of blood T cell repertoires in COVID-19. Some clones are missing from TCRdb's copy, which holds only in-frame ones; the method was immunoSEQ multiplex PCR. The table records approximately 97,000 clones, around 90% of them present only once. The sample taken for sequencing was peripheral blood. These TCRs come from a woman aged 45-60 years with COVID-19, enrolled during active disease.

V gene TRBV9 combines with J gene TRBJ2-2; 11 bases line up with TRBD2. V gave up 3 bases and J gave up 6 bases; unmatched junction bases: 10. Germline assignment: CDR1 SGDLS and CDR2 YYNGEE. The CDR3 consists of 17 residues. The CDR3 loop reads CASSADIAGGLSGELFF. DNA of the CDR3: TGTGCCAGCAGCGCCGATATAGCGGGGGGGCTATCCGGGGAGCTGTTTTTT.

The genes are TRBV6-2 or TRBV6-3 and TRBJ2-7, with no clear D. Germline V gene lookup returns CDR1 MNHEY and CDR2 SVGEGT. The CDR3 is made up of 12 amino acids. V shed 2 bases and J shed 2 bases, with 4 bases lying between them. CDR3 DNA sequence: TGTGCCAGCAGTTACAGCGCCTACGAGCAGTACGTC. Translation gives CASSYSAYEQYV.

V gene TRBV7-2 combines with J gene TRBJ1-2, with a possible D match to TRBD1 (6 bases). V was pared by 3 bases and J by 2 bases, with 10 bases between. Germline V gene lookup returns CDR1 SGHTA and CDR2 FQGNSA. The CDR3 covers 14 residues. CDR3 in DNA: TGTGCCAGCAGCTTCATGGACAGCAACTATGGCTACACCTTC. Amino acid sequence: CASSFMDSNYGYTF.

The chain recombines TRBV6-5 with TRBJ1-2, with D possibly being TRBD1 (6 bases). V lost 6 bases and J 7 bases, leaving 15 bases between the germline ends. The CDR3 runs 13 residues. Germline CDR1 is MNHEY and CDR2 is SVGAGI. CDR3 amino acids: CASSQGGAGGYTF. The CDR3 region has the DNA TGTGCCAGCAGCCAAGGGGGGGCGGGTGGCTACACCTTC.

The chain has TRBV5-1 and TRBJ1-1; 7 nucleotides match TRBD1. CDR3 size: 16 residues. Trimming at V came to 0 bases and at J to 1 base, leaving 6 bases not matched to a gene. Germline V CDR1 and CDR2: SGHRS, YFSETQ. The CDR3, as DNA: TGCGCCAGCAGCTTGGGGGCAGGGGGACGGAACACTGAAGCTTTCTTT. The encoded protein is CASSLGAGGRNTEAFF.

The chain employs TRBV27 and TRBJ1-4; D possibly corresponds to TRBD1 (6 bases). The CDR3 totals 15 residues. The germline V gene encodes CDR1 MNHEY and CDR2 SMNVEV (reference sequence). Trimming left V 3 bases short and J 7 bases short, with 15 bases between. In DNA, the CDR3 is TGTGCCAGCAGTTTCAAGACGTTCAGGGGTGAAAAACTGTTTTTT. Translation: CASSFKTFRGEKLFF.

The chain carries TRBV7-6 and TRBJ2-2; D not certain. Germline CDR1 reads SGHVS; CDR2 reads FNYEAQ. The CDR3 contains 16 residues. Trimming removed 1 base from V and 4 bases from J, with 13 bases in between. CDR3 residues: CASSLVASQSTGELFF. The CDR3 DNA reads as TGTGCCAGCAGCTTAGTGGCATCCCAAAGCACCGGGGAGCTGTTTTTT.

The chain couples TRBV6-2 or TRBV6-3 to TRBJ1-1; D unclear. CDR1 is MNHEY and CDR2 is SVGEGT in the germline V gene. The CDR3 sequence is 13 residues long. The V and J ends lost 2 bases and 7 bases respectively, with 11 bases between them. The DNA of the CDR3 is TGTGCCAGCAGTTACGGGCAGTGGGTTGAAGCTTTCTTT. This sequence encodes CASSYGQWVEAFF.

V and J are TRBV5-4 and TRBJ1-1; a weak D match, TRBD1 (6 bases). In germline, CDR1 is SGHNT, CDR2 YYREEE (reference sequence). The CDR3 has 15 amino acids. V gave up 4 bases and J gave up 12 bases, with 25 bases separating them. CDR3 loop: CASSRRYGGPRQTFF. The CDR3 DNA sequence: TGTGCCAGCAGCCGTCGTTACGGGGGGCCGAGACAAACTTTCTTT.

V gene TRBV11-2 combines with J gene TRBJ2-3; 7 bases map to TRBD1. Trimming took 3 bases from V and 4 from J; bases not matched to a gene: 10. Per germline, CDR1 SGHAT and CDR2 FQNNGV. The CDR3 runs 16 residues. In nucleotides, the CDR3 is TGTGCCAGCAGCTTGGCCGGGACAGTAACTTCAGATACGCAGTATTTT. The encoded protein is CASSLAGTVTSDTQYF.

In its sample, this clone was seen once. The gene calls are TRBV19 and TRBJ1-5; 9 bases align to TRBD1. The V and J ends lost 3 bases and 6 bases, in that order; junction bases with no gene match: 6. Germline V gene sequence: CDR1 LNHDA, CDR2 SQIVND (reference sequence). This CDR3 contains 15 residues. The CDR3 loop reads CASSISGTGRQPQHF. CDR3 DNA: TGTGCCAGTAGTATCTCCGGGACAGGGCGTCAGCCCCAGCATTTT.

The rearrangement links TRBV10-3 to TRBJ1-2, with 7 bases identical to TRBD1. The germline gives CDR1 ENHRY, CDR2 SYGVKD. V shed 3 bases and J 6 bases; nucleotides not matched to a gene: 10. This CDR3 spans 15 amino acids. CDR3 sequence: CAISEAKGALDGYTF. CDR3 DNA: TGTGCCATCAGTGAAGCCAAGGGGGCGTTGGATGGCTACACCTTC.

This rearrangement joins TRBV19 to TRBJ1-6; TRBD1 aligns across 7 bases. Unmatched junction bases numbered 14, after V lost 3 bases and J lost 0 bases. The CDR3 has 20 amino acids. Germline lookup yields CDR1 LNHDA and CDR2 SQIVND (reference sequence). The CDR3 loop is CASSIVGQISTSSYNSPLHF. Here the CDR3 DNA reads TGTGCCAGTAGTATCGTGGGACAGATATCCACGAGCTCCTATAATTCACCCCTCCACTTT.

CDR3: CASSSRSLYTDTQYF. CDR3 DNA sequence: TGTGCCAGCAGCTCCCGGTCCCTTTACACAGATACGCAGTATTTT. The gene calls are TRBV7-2 and TRBJ2-3, with D uncertain. Trimming took off 4 bases at V and 2 bases at J, with 13 bases between the two ends. There are 15 residues in the CDR3. The germline V gene encodes CDR1 SGHTA and CDR2 FQGNSA. Drawing the rest from reference TRBV7-2 and TRBJ2-3, the complete variable domain is GAGVSQSPSNKVTEKGKDVELRCDPISGHTALYWYRQSLGQGLEFLIYFQGNSAPDKSGLPSDRFSAERTGGSVSTLTIQRTQQEDSAVYLCASSSRSLYTDTQYFGPGTRLTVL.

The genes are TRBV6-5 and TRBJ2-3, with D hard to call. Germline CDR1 reads MNHEY; CDR2 reads SVGAGI. The CDR3 totals 13 residues. The germline V and J ends were trimmed by 1 base and 2 bases, with 4 bases remaining between them. The CDR3 protein is CASSYWATDTQYF. The CDR3 DNA follows: TGTGCCAGCAGTTACTGGGCCACAGATACGCAGTATTTT.

The J gene is TRBJ1-2, the V gene TRBV6-5, with D hard to call. Trimming removed 0 bases from V and 2 bases from J, with 7 bases in between. Germline V gene lookup returns CDR1 MNHEY and CDR2 SVGAGI. The CDR3 covers 14 residues. In DNA form, the CDR3 reads TGTGCCAGCAGTTACTCTAACACCAACTATGGCTACACCTTC. Protein product: CASSYSNTNYGYTF.

V is TRBV30 and J is TRBJ2-2; 11 bases are shared with TRBD2. The J segment lost 4 bases and the V segment lost 3 bases, leaving 7 bases of the junction unmatched. Germline V lookup: CDR1 GTSNPN, CDR2 SVGIG (reference sequence). The CDR3 totals 16 residues. The CDR3 DNA reads TGTGCCTGGAGCCAAATAGGACTAGCGGGCACCGGGGAGCTGTTTTTT. As protein: CAWSQIGLAGTGELFF.

V usage is TRBV2 and J usage is TRBJ1-2; D is unclear. This CDR3 spans 13 amino acids. CDR1 is SNHLY and CDR2 is FYNNEI in the germline V gene. Trimming shortened V by 7 bases and J by 0 bases, and 9 bases separated the two germline ends. CDR3 sequence (DNA): TGTGCCAGCACTTCGACACCTAACTATGGCTACACCTTC. Translating gives CASTSTPNYGYTF.

V is TRBV2 and J is TRBJ2-1; 8 nucleotides align to TRBD2. Germline-derived CDR1 and CDR2 are SNHLY and FYNNEI. The length of the CDR3 is 15 residues. With V trimmed by 8 bases and J by 4 bases, 10 bases remained unmatched. This chain's CDR3 is CASVPWASGYNEQFF. The CDR3, as DNA: TGTGCCAGCGTCCCGTGGGCTAGCGGGTACAATGAGCAGTTCTTC.

The gene calls are TRBV7-3 and TRBJ2-3; D ambiguous. From germline, CDR1 is SGHTA and CDR2 FQGTGA. Trimming took 2 bases from V and 3 from J, leaving 15 bases between them. CDR3 length: 16 residues. CDR3 amino acids: CASSLDRLRGTDTQYF. Written as DNA, the CDR3 is TGTGCCAGCAGCTTAGATCGTCTGCGAGGTACAGATACGCAGTATTTT.

The chain is built from TRBV3-1 (or the pseudogene TRBV3-2) and TRBJ2-7; D uncertain. The CDR3 spans 13 residues. V dropped 3 bases and J dropped 1 base, with 7 bases sitting between them. CDR1 and CDR2 from the germline V gene are LGHDT and YNNKEL (reference sequence). CDR3 DNA sequence: TGTGCCAGCAGCCAGGGCAGTTCCTACGAGCAGTACTTC. Amino acid sequence: CASSQGSSYEQYF.

The chain links TRBV2 to TRBJ2-1, with D possibly TRBD2 on 5 matching bases. Germline values: CDR1 SNHLY, CDR2 FYNNEI. CDR3 size: 15 residues. Trimming cost V 6 bases and J 0 bases, with 12 bases left between them. CDR3 sequence: CASRDGVLSYNEQFF. CDR3 DNA sequence: TGTGCCAGCAGAGACGGGGTCCTCTCCTACAATGAGCAGTTCTTC.

Regarding this clone: Other DNA sequences in this specimen translate into the identical CDR3. V and J are TRBV24-1 and TRBJ1-5; D gene unclear. The CDR3 runs to 14 residues. Per germline, CDR1 KGHDR and CDR2 SFDVKD. V was pared by 0 bases and J by 5 bases, with 7 bases between. In DNA form, the CDR3 reads TGTGCCACCAGTGATTTGTCCGGGGATCAGCCCCAGCATTTT. Its protein product is CATSDLSGDQPQHF.

The rearrangement links TRBV5-1 to TRBJ1-2, with TRBD1 identical over 10 bases. Germline assignment: CDR1 SGHRS and CDR2 YFSETQ. Trimming cost V 0 bases and J 6 bases; bases outside gene matches: 5. The length of the CDR3 is 15 residues. CDR3 in amino acids: CASSLAAGTGDGYTF. CDR3 bases: TGCGCCAGCAGCTTGGCCGCCGGGACAGGGGATGGCTACACCTTC.

V gene TRBV4-3 combines with J gene TRBJ2-7; D is possibly TRBD1 (5 bases). Germline CDR1 and CDR2: LGHNA and YSLEER. CDR3 size: 15 residues. V was pared by 1 base and J by 2 bases, with 12 bases between. This CDR3 is CASSQGSGPAYEQYF. The DNA for the CDR3 is TGCGCCAGCAGCCAAGGGTCAGGGCCAGCCTACGAGCAGTACTTC.